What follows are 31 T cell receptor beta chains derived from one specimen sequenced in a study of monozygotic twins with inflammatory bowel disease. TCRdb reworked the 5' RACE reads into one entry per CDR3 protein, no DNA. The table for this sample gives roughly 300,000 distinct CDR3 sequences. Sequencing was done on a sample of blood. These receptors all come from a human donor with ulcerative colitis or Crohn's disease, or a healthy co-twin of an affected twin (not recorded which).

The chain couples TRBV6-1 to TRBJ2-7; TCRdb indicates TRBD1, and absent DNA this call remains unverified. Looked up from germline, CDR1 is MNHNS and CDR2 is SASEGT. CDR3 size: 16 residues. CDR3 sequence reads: CASTTSPGTSSYEQYF.

The CDR3 is CASSLIVQNTGELFF. The V call is TRBV7-8, the J call TRBJ2-2; the TRBD1 assignment by TCRdb is unverifiable without DNA. From germline, CDR1 is SGHVS and CDR2 FQNEAQ. The CDR3 sequence is 15 residues long.

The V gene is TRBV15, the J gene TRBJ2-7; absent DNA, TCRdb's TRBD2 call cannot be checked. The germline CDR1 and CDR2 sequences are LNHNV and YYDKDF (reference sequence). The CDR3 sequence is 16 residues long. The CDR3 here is CATSEGTSAIIDEQYF.

The CDR3 is CASSFDDSTDTQYF. V and J are TRBV7-2 and TRBJ2-3. The CDR3 is made up of 14 amino acids. Germline loops: CDR1 SGHTA, CDR2 FQGNSA.

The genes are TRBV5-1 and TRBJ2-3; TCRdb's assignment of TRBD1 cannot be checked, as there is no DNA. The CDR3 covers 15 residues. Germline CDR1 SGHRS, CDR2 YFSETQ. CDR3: CASSSGQGSTDTQYF. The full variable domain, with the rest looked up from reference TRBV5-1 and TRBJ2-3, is KAGVTQTPRYLIKTRGQQVTLSCSPISGHRSVSWYQQTPGQGLQFLFEYFSETQRNKGNFPGRFSGRQFSNSRSEMNVSTLELGDSALYLCASSSGQGSTDTQYFGPGTRLTVL.

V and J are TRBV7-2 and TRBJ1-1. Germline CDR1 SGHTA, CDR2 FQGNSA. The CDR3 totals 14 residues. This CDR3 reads CASSHNPTRPEAFF.

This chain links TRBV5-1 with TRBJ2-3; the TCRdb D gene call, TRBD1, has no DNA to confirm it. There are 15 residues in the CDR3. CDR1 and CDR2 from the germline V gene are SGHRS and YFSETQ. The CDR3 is CASSLLVEPPDTQYF.

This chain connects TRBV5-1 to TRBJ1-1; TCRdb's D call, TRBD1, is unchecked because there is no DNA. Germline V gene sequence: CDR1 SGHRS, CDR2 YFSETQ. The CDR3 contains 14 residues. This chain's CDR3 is CASSETGLGTEAFF. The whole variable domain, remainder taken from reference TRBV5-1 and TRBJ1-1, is KAGVTQTPRYLIKTRGQQVTLSCSPISGHRSVSWYQQTPGQGLQFLFEYFSETQRNKGNFPGRFSGRQFSNSRSEMNVSTLELGDSALYLCASSETGLGTEAFFGQGTRLTVV.

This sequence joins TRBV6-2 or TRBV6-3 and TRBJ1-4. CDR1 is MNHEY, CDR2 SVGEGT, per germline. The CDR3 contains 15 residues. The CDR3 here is CASTLDGATNEKLFF.

The CDR3 reads CASSYTRDPQPQHF. This chain links TRBV6-5 with TRBJ1-5; the TCRdb D gene call, TRBD1, has no DNA to confirm it. The CDR3 contains 14 residues. The V gene's germline CDR1 is MNHEY and CDR2 SVGAGI.

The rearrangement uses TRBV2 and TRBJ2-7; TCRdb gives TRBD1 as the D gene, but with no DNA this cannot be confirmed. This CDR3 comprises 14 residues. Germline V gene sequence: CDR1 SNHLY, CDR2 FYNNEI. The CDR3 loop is CASSGPDSSYEQYF.

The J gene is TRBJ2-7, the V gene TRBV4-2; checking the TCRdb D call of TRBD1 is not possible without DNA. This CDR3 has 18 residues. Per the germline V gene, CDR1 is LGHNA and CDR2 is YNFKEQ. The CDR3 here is CASSQERWGDTHSYEQYF.

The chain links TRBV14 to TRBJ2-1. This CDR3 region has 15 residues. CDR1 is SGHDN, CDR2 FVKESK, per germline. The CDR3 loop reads CASSQAGVPYNEQFF.

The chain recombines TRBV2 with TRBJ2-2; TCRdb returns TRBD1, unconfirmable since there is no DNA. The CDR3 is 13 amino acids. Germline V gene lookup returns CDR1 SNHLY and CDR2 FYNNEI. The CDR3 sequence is CASSTTGAGELFF.

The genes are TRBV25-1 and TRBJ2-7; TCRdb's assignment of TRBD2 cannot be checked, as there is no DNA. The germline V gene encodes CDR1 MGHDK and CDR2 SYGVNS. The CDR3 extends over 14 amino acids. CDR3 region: CASSLGLVPYEQYF.

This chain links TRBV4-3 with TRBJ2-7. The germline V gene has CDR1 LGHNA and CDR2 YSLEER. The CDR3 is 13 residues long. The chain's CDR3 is CASSPDRSYEQYF.

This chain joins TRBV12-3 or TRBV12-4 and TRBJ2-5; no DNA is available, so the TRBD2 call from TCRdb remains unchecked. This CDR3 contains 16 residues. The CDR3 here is CASSHTSAGIQETQYF.

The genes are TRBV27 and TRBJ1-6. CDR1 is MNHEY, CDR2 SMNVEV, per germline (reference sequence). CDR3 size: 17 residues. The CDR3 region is CASSLFFESSYNSPLHF.

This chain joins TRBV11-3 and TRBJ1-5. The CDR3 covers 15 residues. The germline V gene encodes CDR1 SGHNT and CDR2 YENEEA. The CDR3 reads CASSLGGRSGQPQHF.

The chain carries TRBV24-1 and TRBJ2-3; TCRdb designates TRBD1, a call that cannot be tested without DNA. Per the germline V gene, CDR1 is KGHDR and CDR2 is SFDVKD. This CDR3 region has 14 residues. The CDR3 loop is CATSDLRATGGQYF.

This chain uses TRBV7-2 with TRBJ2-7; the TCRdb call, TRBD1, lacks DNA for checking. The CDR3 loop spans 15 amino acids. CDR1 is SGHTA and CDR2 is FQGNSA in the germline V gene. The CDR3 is CASSLYQGYSYEQYF.

The CDR3 sequence: CASSQGLAGGTNTQYF. The rearrangement joins TRBV12-3 or TRBV12-4 to TRBJ2-3; checking the TCRdb D call of TRBD1 is not possible without DNA. The CDR3 runs to 16 residues.

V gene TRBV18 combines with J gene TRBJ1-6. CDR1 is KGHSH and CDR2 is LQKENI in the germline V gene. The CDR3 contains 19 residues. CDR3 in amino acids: CASSPQTSRDSGDNSPLHF.

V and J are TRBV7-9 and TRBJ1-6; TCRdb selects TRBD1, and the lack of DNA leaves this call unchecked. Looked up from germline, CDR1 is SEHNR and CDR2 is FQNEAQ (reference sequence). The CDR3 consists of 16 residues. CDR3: CASSSGQGFYNSPLHF. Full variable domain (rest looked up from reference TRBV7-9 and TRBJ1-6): DTGVSQNPRHKITKRGQNVTFRCDPISEHNRLYWYRQTLGQGPEFLTYFQNEAQLEKSRLLSDRFSAERPKGSFSTLEIQRTEQGDSAMYLCASSSGQGFYNSPLHFGNGTRLTVT.

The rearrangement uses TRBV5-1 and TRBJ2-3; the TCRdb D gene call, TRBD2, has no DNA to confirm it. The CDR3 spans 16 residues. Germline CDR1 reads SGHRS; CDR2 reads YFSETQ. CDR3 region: CASSPGLAGMTDTQYF.

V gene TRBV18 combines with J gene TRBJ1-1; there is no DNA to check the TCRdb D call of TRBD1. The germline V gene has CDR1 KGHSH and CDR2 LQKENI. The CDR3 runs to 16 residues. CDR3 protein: CASSPLGTGGNTEAFF.

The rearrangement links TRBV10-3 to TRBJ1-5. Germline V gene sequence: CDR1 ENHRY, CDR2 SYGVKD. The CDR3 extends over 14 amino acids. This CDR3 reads CAISDEGFNQPQHF.

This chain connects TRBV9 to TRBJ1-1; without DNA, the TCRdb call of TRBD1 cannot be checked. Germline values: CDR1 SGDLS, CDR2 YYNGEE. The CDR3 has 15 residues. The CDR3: CASSAVGQGGTEAFF.

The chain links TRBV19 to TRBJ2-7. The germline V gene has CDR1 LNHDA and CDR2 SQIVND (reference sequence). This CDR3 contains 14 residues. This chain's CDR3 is CASSTSGNSYEQYF.

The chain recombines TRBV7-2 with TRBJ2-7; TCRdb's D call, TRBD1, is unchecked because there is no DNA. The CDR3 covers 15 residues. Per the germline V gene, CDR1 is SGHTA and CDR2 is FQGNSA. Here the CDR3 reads CASRSGQASSYEQYF.

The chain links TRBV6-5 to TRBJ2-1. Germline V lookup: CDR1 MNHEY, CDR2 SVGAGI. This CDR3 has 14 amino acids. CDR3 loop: CASTLTFSSREQFF.